This T cell receptor beta chain was sequenced in a study of CD8+CD57+ T cells in acquired aplastic anemia. Study-wide findings and caveats: Patients and controls had in common 25 to 35 CD8+ CDR3 sequences.

All sequencing subjects had displayed CD8+CD57+ cell expansion on flow cytometry. All patients were therapy-naive when blood was sampled. This clonotype was counted only a few times. The antigen is undetermined. The template used for profiling TCR beta VDJ and CDR3 was genomic DNA. TCRdb fed the reads into MiXCR, producing one record per CDR3 protein. The table records 170,000 or so distinct CDR3 sequences, about three fifths of them present only once. The TCR was taken from a human donor with aplastic anemia. Material: sorted CD4+, CD8+, or CD8+CD57+ T cells (not recorded which) from PBMCs.

The CDR3 sequence is CAIREYSGAGDTQYF. CDR3 DNA sequence: TGTGCCATCAGGGAATATAGCGGGGCAGGAGATACGCAGTATTTT. The V call is TRBV10-3, the J call TRBJ2-3, with TRBD2 matching over 8 bases. The CDR3 is made up of 15 amino acids. CDR1 and CDR2 from the germline V gene are ENHRY and SYGVKD. V was pared by 6 bases and J by 5 bases, with 10 bases of the junction left unmatched.